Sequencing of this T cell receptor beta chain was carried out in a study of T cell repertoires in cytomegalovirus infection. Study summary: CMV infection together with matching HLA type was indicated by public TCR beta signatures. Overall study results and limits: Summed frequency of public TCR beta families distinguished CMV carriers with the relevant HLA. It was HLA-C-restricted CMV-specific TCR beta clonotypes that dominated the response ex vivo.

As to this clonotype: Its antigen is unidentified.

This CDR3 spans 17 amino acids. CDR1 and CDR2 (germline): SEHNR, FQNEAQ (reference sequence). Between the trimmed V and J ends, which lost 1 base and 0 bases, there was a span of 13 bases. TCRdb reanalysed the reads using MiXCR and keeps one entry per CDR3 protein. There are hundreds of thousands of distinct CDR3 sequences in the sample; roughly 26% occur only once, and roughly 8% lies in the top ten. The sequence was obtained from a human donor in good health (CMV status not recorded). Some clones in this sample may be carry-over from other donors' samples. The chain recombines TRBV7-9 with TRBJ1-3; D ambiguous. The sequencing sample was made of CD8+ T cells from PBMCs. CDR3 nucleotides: TGTGCCAGCAGCTTAGGGCCCCCCTTTGCCTCTGGAAACACCATATATTTT. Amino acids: CASSLGPPFASGNTIYF.